What follows are 29 T cell receptor beta chains derived from one specimen sequenced in a study of T-cell reconstitution after alpha-beta-depleted transplantation in children. Molecular barcoding with unique molecular identifiers was used for the TCRbeta library. TCRdb reanalysed the PCR reads using MiXCR and keeps one entry per CDR3 protein. The top ten hold 4% of the sample, which has approximately 590,000 distinct CDR3 sequences, over 9.5% seen once. Here the sequenced sample was PBMCs from the stem cell graft donor, taken from the stem cell graft. These receptors all stem from a human donor who donated a stem cell graft to a child with acute myeloid leukemia.

This clonotype was detected only a few times. The gene calls are TRBV29-1 and TRBJ2-4; 10 bases are shared with TRBD1. The V gene end was trimmed by 3 bases and the J gene end by 4 bases; junction bases not matched to a gene: 0. The CDR3 extends over 13 amino acids. CDR1 and CDR2 (germline): SQVTM, ANQGSEA. The CDR3, as DNA: TGCAGCGTTGAGGGACAGGGGAAAAACATTCAGTACTTC. It translates to CSVEGQGKNIQYF.

This clonotype was seen only a few times. V gene TRBV12-3 or TRBV12-4 combines with J gene TRBJ2-7, with 7 nucleotides matching TRBD2. V dropped 4 bases and J dropped 0; count of bases not matched to a gene: 3. This CDR3 has 14 amino acids. CDR3 loop: CASSSRLASYEQYF. DNA for the CDR3: TGTGCCAGCAGTTCCCGACTAGCCTCCTACGAGCAGTACTTC.

This clonotype was found many times. V usage is TRBV4-2 and J usage is TRBJ2-3, with D uncertain. This CDR3 has 15 residues. V lost 5 bases and J lost 5, with 17 bases in between. Germline CDR1 is LGHNA and CDR2 is YNFKEQ. The CDR3, as DNA: TGTGCCAGCAGCAATAGTAAATTCGGCATAGATACGCAGTATTTT. Translating gives CASSNSKFGIDTQYF.

This clonotype was observed once. The chain uses TRBV20-1 and TRBJ2-1; TRBD2 matches at 9 bases. CDR3 size: 17 residues. Germline values: CDR1 DFQATT, CDR2 SNEGSKA (reference sequence). V was clipped by 0 bases and J by 2 bases; unmatched bases: 8. CDR3 protein: CSAREGLIAGAYNEQFF. For the CDR3, the DNA is TGCAGTGCTAGAGAGGGCTTAATAGCGGGAGCCTACAATGAGCAGTTCTTC.

CDR3 loop: CSVGSGQANYEQYF. The CDR3 nucleotides are TGCAGCGTTGGGAGCGGACAGGCAAACTACGAGCAGTACTTC. The chain employs TRBV29-1 and TRBJ2-7; 7 positions match TRBD1. Germline V CDR1 and CDR2: SQVTM, ANQGSEA. The CDR3 is made up of 14 amino acids. V shed 4 bases, J shed 3 bases, and the junction held 9 bases outside the gene matches.

This clonotype was observed a handful of times. The V gene is TRBV5-6, the J gene TRBJ2-3, with D perhaps matching TRBD2 (6 bases). The CDR3 covers 15 residues. In germline, CDR1 is SGHDT, CDR2 YYEEEE. Trimming removed 2 bases at V and 1 base at J, with 11 bases between. The CDR3 spells CASSFQGLGTDTQYF. The CDR3 bases are TGTGCCAGCAGCTTTCAGGGACTCGGCACAGATACGCAGTATTTT.

In its sample, this clonotype was seen a few times. Germline and junction disagree at one end, which may indicate a read error. This chain joins TRBV7-2 and TRBJ2-1, with 13 bases that match TRBD2. Germline assignment: CDR1 SGHTA and CDR2 FQGNSA. CDR3 length equals 16 residues. CDR3 amino acids: CASSSQSGTSGVVSLF. CDR3 bases: TGTGCCAGCAGCTCGCAGTCCGGGACTAGCGGGGTGGTAAGCCTCTTC. The whole variable domain, remainder taken from reference TRBV7-2 and TRBJ2-1, is GAGVSQSPSNKVTEKGKDVELRCDPISGHTALYWYRQSLGQGLEFLIYFQGNSAPDKSGLPSDRFSAERTGGSVSTLTIQRTQQEDSAVYLCASSSQSGTSGVVSLFGPGTRLTVL.

This clonotype was observed at least ten times. The CDR3 DNA reads TGCAGCGTTGCGGCTAGCGGGAGCGATACGCAGTATTTT. Residues: CSVAASGSDTQYF. The genes are TRBV29-1 and TRBJ2-3; 10 bases fit TRBD2. The trim removed 4 bases at V and 6 bases at J, leaving 4 bases unmatched. The CDR3 spans 13 residues. Germline V gives CDR1 SQVTM, CDR2 ANQGSEA.

For this clonotype: This is likely a read error, given that the CDR3 carries no conserved phenylalanine or tryptophan at its end. The J gene is TRBJ1-3, the V gene TRBV10-3; D might be TRBD1 (6 bases). The CDR3 extends over 17 amino acids. CDR1 is ENHRY, CDR2 SYGVKD, per germline. V was pared by 3 bases and J by 0 bases, with 15 bases between. In DNA form, the CDR3 reads TGTGCCATCAGTGACGCCAGGGGACCAAGCTCTGGAAACACCATATATTGT. Its translation: CAISDARGPSSGNTIYC.

This clonotype was observed many times. This chain joins TRBV6-2 or TRBV6-3 and TRBJ1-2, with D uncertain. Per the germline V gene, CDR1 is MNHEY and CDR2 is SVGEGT. V was pared by 6 bases and J by 2 bases, with 16 bases between. The CDR3 consists of 15 residues. The CDR3 spells CASRLPSTANYGYTF. The CDR3 nucleotides read TGTGCCAGCAGGCTTCCCTCTACCGCCAACTATGGCTACACCTTC.

This clonotype was picked up many times. The chain employs TRBV20-1 and TRBJ2-4; weak D call: TRBD2 (5 bases). The CDR3 length is 15 residues. Trimming pared 5 bases from V and 2 bases from J, leaving 16 bases between. In germline, CDR1 is DFQATT, CDR2 SNEGSKA (reference sequence). CDR3 coding DNA: TGCAGTGCTTTTGGCGTACCCGGGACCAAAAACATTCAGTACTTC. Translation: CSAFGVPGTKNIQYF.

The chain has TRBV7-2 and TRBJ2-7; no firm D call. The V end lost 4 bases, the J end lost 2 bases, and 9 bases lay between the germline ends. Germline CDR1 SGHTA, CDR2 FQGNSA. The CDR3 has 13 residues. CDR3 sequence reads: CASSSTLTYEQYF. Here the CDR3 DNA reads TGTGCCAGCAGCTCGACACTTACCTACGAGCAGTACTTC.

This clonotype was counted a few times. The chain has TRBV10-2 and TRBJ2-7, with TRBD1 identical over 7 bases. Germline V lookup: CDR1 WSHSY, CDR2 SAAADI. The length of the CDR3 is 13 residues. J gave up 6 bases and V 2 bases, and 4 bases lay outside the gene matches. CDR3 DNA: TGCGCCAGCAGTGAGCTTTCAGGGGGCGAGCAGTACTTC. Translated: CASSELSGGEQYF.

This clonotype was observed at least ten times. The chain uses TRBV5-1 and TRBJ2-5, with a weak D call TRBD2 (6 bases). V was cut by 3 bases and J by 5 bases, with 17 bases left in between. Germline V gives CDR1 SGHRS, CDR2 YFSETQ. This CDR3 has 15 amino acids. CDR3 in DNA: TGCGCCAGCAGCTCGGCCGGGACTTGGGTGGAGACCCAGTACTTC. As protein: CASSSAGTWVETQYF.

The CDR3 loop is CASSEAGTGQETQYF. The CDR3 DNA follows: TGTGCCAGCAGTGAAGCTGGCACAGGTCAAGAGACCCAGTACTTC. The chain combines TRBV2 with TRBJ2-5; a possible D gene is TRBD1 (5 bases). The CDR3 is 15 residues long. Between the trimmed V and J ends, which lost 0 bases and 2 bases, there was a span of 10 bases. Germline V gives CDR1 SNHLY, CDR2 FYNNEI.

This clonotype was recorded a few times. The chain is built from TRBV27 and TRBJ2-7, with a weak D call TRBD1 (6 bases). V lost 2 bases and J 0 bases, leaving 17 bases between the germline ends. Germline values: CDR1 MNHEY, CDR2 SMNVEV (reference sequence). CDR3 length: 17 amino acids. The DNA of the CDR3 is TGTGCCAGCAGTTTAACCGGGGACACCCGATCCTCCTACGAGCAGTACTTC. Encoded protein: CASSLTGDTRSSYEQYF.

The chain has TRBV5-4 and TRBJ1-1; D gene unclear. Between the trimmed V and J ends, which lost 4 bases and 4 bases, there was a span of 14 bases. The germline V gene has CDR1 SGHNT and CDR2 YYREEE (reference sequence). This CDR3 comprises 14 residues. The CDR3 loop is CASSVDGRLTEAFF. CDR3 DNA: TGTGCCAGCAGCGTGGATGGGCGTCTCACTGAAGCTTTCTTT.

This clonotype was counted ten times or more. V usage is TRBV25-1 and J usage is TRBJ1-4; D remains unclear. The CDR3 spans 14 residues. CDR1 is MGHDK and CDR2 is SYGVNS in the germline V gene. The V end lost 3 bases, the J end lost 8 bases, and 13 bases lay between the germline ends. In DNA, the CDR3 is TGTGCCAGCAGTGAGGGCGGGTTGGGGGAAAAACTGTTTTTT. Translation: CASSEGGLGEKLFF.

This clonotype came up many times. The chain employs TRBV6-2 or TRBV6-3 and TRBJ2-1; 8 bases match TRBD2. Germline values: CDR1 MNHEY, CDR2 SVGEGT. The CDR3 contains 14 residues. Germline trimming cut 4 bases from V and 7 bases from J; bases unmatched to any gene: 6. Written as DNA, the CDR3 is TGTGCCAGCAGTTCACCCGGGACTAGAAATGAGCAGTTCTTC. Protein product: CASSSPGTRNEQFF.

This clonotype was observed a few times. The chain links TRBV7-2 to TRBJ2-1; D ambiguous. Germline CDR1 SGHTA, CDR2 FQGNSA. The CDR3 contains 14 residues. V shed 7 bases and J shed 2 bases, with 12 bases lying between them. The CDR3 loop is CASIPAEAYNEQFF. CDR3 nucleotide sequence: TGTGCCAGCATCCCGGCCGAGGCCTACAATGAGCAGTTCTTC.

This clonotype was seen more than once but under ten times. The chain has TRBV5-1 and TRBJ2-7; possibly TRBD1 for D (6 bases). CDR1 and CDR2 (germline): SGHRS, YFSETQ. Trimming pared 5 bases from V and 3 bases from J, leaving 24 bases between. The CDR3 is 17 amino acids. CDR3 nucleotide sequence: TGCGCCAGCAGTATCCGGTCAGGGACACCGAACCTCTACGAGCAGTACTTC. This gives the protein CASSIRSGTPNLYEQYF.

The V and J genes are TRBV28 and TRBJ2-3; TRBD2 agrees at 9 bases. The germline gives CDR1 MDHEN, CDR2 SYDVKM. The CDR3 covers 15 residues. Unmatched junction bases numbered 3, after V lost 0 bases and J lost 5 bases. The CDR3 spells CASSLWAGGLDTQYF. CDR3 DNA sequence: TGTGCCAGCAGTTTATGGGCGGGAGGGCTAGATACGCAGTATTTT.

This CDR3 is CASKETGTAEQYF. The CDR3 coding sequence is TGCGCCAGCAAGGAGACCGGGACAGCCGAGCAGTACTTC. This sequence joins TRBV5-1 and TRBJ2-7; TRBD1 matches 7 bases. This CDR3 spans 13 amino acids. The germline V gene has CDR1 SGHRS and CDR2 YFSETQ. V was pared by 6 bases and J by 6 bases, with 9 bases of the junction left unmatched.

This clonotype was observed a handful of times. The chain is built from TRBV6-2 or TRBV6-3 and TRBJ2-1; 7 nucleotides agree with TRBD2. The CDR3 contains 15 residues. V lost 6 bases, J lost 5 bases, and 10 bases stayed unmatched. Germline V gene lookup returns CDR1 MNHEY and CDR2 SVGEGT. CDR3 in amino acids: CASRPLGRGDNEQFF. The DNA of the CDR3 is TGTGCCAGCAGACCTTTGGGACGGGGGGACAATGAGCAGTTCTTC.

The CDR3 loop reads CASTKGLADVLFSGANVLTF. CDR3 DNA sequence: TGTGCCAGCACCAAGGGACTAGCGGACGTCCTTTTCTCTGGGGCCAACGTCCTGACTTTC. The chain carries TRBV11-2 and TRBJ2-6; TRBD2 aligns across 11 bases. CDR3 length: 20 residues. The V gene end was trimmed by 7 bases and the J gene end by 0 bases; junction bases not matched to a gene: 14. Germline V gene data show CDR1 as SGHAT and CDR2 as FQNNGV.

This chain connects TRBV10-3 to TRBJ1-2; TRBD1 matches 10 bases. With 6 bases clipped from V and 2 bases from J, the junction kept 6 bases outside the gene matches. This CDR3 has 15 residues. The germline CDR1 and CDR2 sequences are ENHRY and SYGVKD. The CDR3 sequence: CAISSSTGGNYGYTF. In DNA, the CDR3 is TGTGCCATCAGCTCTTCGACAGGGGGCAACTATGGCTACACCTTC.

The CDR3 spells CASGTSGNVGETQYF. The CDR3 DNA sequence: TGTGCCAGCGGGACTAGCGGGAATGTAGGGGAGACCCAGTACTTC. The chain employs TRBV6-1 and TRBJ2-5; 13 nucleotides match TRBD2. The CDR3 consists of 15 residues. Germline loops: CDR1 MNHNS, CDR2 SASEGT. V gave up 8 bases and J gave up 5 bases; unmatched junction bases: 8.

This clonotype was seen a few times. The rearrangement links TRBV4-1 to TRBJ2-7; D tentatively fits TRBD1 or TRBD2 (5 bases each). Trimming took off 0 bases at V and 6 bases at J, with 18 bases between the two ends. CDR1 and CDR2 from the germline V gene are MGHRA and YSYEKL. This CDR3 region has 16 residues. CDR3 residues: CASSQELVGRGLEQYF. CDR3 nucleotides: TGCGCCAGCAGCCAAGAGTTGGTGGGACGGGGCCTCGAGCAGTACTTC.

This chain connects TRBV6-5 to TRBJ2-6; TRBD1 aligns across 7 bases. V trimming: 0 bases; J trimming: 1 base; junction bases outside the gene matches: 3. The CDR3 covers 17 residues. Germline CDR1 and CDR2: MNHEY and SVGAGI. Here the CDR3 reads CASSYSPTGSGANVLTF. CDR3 bases: TGTGCCAGCAGTTACTCCCCGACAGGGTCTGGGGCCAACGTCCTGACTTTC.